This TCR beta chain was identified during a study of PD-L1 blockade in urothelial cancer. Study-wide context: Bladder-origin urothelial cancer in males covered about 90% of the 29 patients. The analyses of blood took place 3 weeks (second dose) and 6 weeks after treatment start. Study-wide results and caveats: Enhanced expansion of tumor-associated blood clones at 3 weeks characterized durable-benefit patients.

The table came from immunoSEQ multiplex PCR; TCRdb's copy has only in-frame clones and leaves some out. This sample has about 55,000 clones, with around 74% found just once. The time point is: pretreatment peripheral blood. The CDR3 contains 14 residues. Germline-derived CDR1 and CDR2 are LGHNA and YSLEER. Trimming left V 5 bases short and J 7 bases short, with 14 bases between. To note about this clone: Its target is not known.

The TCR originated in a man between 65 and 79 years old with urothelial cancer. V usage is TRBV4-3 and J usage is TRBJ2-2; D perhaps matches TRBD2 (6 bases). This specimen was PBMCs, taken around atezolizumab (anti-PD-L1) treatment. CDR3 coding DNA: TGCGCCAGCAGCTGGGGGGTCCGGGACGGGGAGCTGTTTTTT. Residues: CASSWGVRDGELFF.